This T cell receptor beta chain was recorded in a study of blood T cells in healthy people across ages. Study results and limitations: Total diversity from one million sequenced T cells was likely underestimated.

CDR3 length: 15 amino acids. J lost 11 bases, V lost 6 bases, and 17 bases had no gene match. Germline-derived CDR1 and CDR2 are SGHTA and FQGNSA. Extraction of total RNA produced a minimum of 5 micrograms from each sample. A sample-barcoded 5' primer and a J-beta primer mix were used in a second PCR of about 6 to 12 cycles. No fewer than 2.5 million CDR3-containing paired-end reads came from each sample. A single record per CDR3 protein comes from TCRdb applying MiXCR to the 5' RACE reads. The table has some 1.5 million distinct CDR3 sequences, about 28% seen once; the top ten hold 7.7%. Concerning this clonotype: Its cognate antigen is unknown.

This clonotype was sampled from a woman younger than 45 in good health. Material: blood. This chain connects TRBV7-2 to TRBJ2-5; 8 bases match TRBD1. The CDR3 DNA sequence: TGTGCCAGCAGGACGCAAAGGACAGGGTCGGGTGAGCAGTACTTC. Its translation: CASRTQRTGSGEQYF.